Listed here is a single T cell receptor (beta chain). Its antigen specificity is not known. No per-base quality is available; no much larger clone lies one base away. V gives up 4 bases and J gives up 0 bases, and the segment between their germline ends measures 7 bases. The CDR1 and CDR2 encoded by the germline V gene are MNHNS and SASEGT. The CDR3 has 14 amino acids, counting the end cysteine and phenylalanine. Solely the CDR3 DNA is kept, with 42 bases framed from the first base. The EasySep Human CD8+ T Cell Enrichment Kit was used on day 10 to isolate CD8+ T cells from every culture. The data originate from a study of CD8 T cell repertoires and HIV-1 epitope variants (dated by TCRdb to the early 2020s). Regarding the research as a whole: In separate culture wells, T cells were stimulated with each of twenty-five peptides that represented autologous and known Gag and Nef epitope variants. A total of approximately 83 T cell cultures were run, with each culture condition done in triplicate except for one peptide, which was done in duplicate. Using the EasySep Human T Cell Enrichment Kit, T cells were enriched and then co-cultured with an equal number of autologous T cell-negative cells acting as antigen-presenting cells. Cultures ran for under 12 days in IMDM with gentamicin, with half-media changes on days 3 and 7 adding IL-2, IL-7 and IL-15. The epitopes tested covered three Gag epitope families plus Nef HW9 and YT9. The control conditions were a CMV, EBV and flu peptide pool, the Ebola AY9 epitope as a negative control, and a well with no peptide. An aliquot of 1M T cells was saved as an uncultured baseline condition, separate from the roughly 83 T cell cultures.

Summary of the overall study and its limitations: The study identified roughly nine antigen-specific TCR beta clonotypes, more than 5 of which appeared to be cross-reactive for autologous or known escape epitope variants. The assay identified only TCR beta chains and indicated proliferation to antigen, not T cell function or cytokine profile. Four to six clonotypes recognized the Nef KF9 family and one the HW9 family, with no responses to the TAALDMSHF plasma variant.

TCR beta CDR3 regions were sequenced at survey depth on the immunoSEQ platform. The QIAamp DNA micro kit was used to extract genomic DNA from every cultured and uncultured CD8+ T cell population. On the study's bioinformatics: Samples with under 5,000 productive reads were excluded, and this exclusion removed 5 of the 75 HIV peptide-stimulated cultures. A MANAFEST web app trimmed sequences to CDR3 and removed nonproductive sequences, CDR3s under 5 amino acids, and those not starting C or ending F/W. For a clonotype to count as antigen-specific, the clonotype had to expand relative to the no-peptide control in at least 2 of 3 replicates at FDR 0.01, and only within one epitope family. Specific clonotypes also needed at least fivefold higher frequency than in wells stimulated with peptides from other epitope families. Entries here come from immuneACCESS through TCRdb and include only in-frame sequences with V and J called. Some clones fail to appear in such tables; in the studies checked, an unresolved V gene covers under half of the shortfall, and the cause of the remainder is unknown. V and J calls and clone size are given by that table; D and trimming were obtained from the DNA. In all, the sample holds roughly 1,900 clones, and over 70% of those were seen once. The top ten constitute 40% to 55% of the sample.

The chain employs TRBV6-1 and TRBJ2-1; no D gene can be assigned with confidence. The sequence derives from a male donor with HIV. Sequenced material: cultured CD8+ T cells derived from PBMCs. The bases are TGTGCCAGCAGTGCTAGGGACTCCTACAATGAGCAGTTCTTC. This codes for CASSARDSYNEQFF.